The clone carrying this T cell receptor (beta chain) was recorded once. The antigen is unknown. This sample is drawn from a study of shared clonotypes between healthy human individuals. Naive CD8 cells comprised CD45RO-negative, CCR7-positively selected cells, excluding terminally differentiated effector memory CD45RA+ cells. Study outcomes and limitations: Among four donors, approximately 5.4% of naive CD4 clonotypes were found in common.

Using immunoSEQ multiplex PCR, the repertoire was profiled, and TCRdb retains in-frame clones only, with some absent. Of about 680,000 clones listed, 92% are singletons. Trimming took 3 bases from V and 2 from J, leaving 16 bases between them. From germline, CDR1 is SGDLS and CDR2 YYNGEE. The CDR3 is 16 residues long. The source material was naive CD8+ T cells sorted from blood. This clonotype was obtained from a man aged 25 to 40 in good health. The chain recombines TRBV9 with TRBJ2-3, with D possibly being TRBD1 (5 bases). The CDR3 spells CASSATTAKITDTQYF. The CDR3 DNA is TGTGCCAGCAGCGCGACGACAGCCAAGATCACAGATACGCAGTATTTT.